This entry describes one T cell receptor beta chain. Antigen unknown. Sequencing was at deep level. The protocol was immunoSEQ multiplex PCR, while the TCRdb copy is restricted to in-frame clones and leaves out a portion. The table records some 1,600,000 clones, around 98% of them present only once. The CDR3 has 15 residues. Deletions cut 4 bases from V and 3 bases from J, with 16 bases between. CDR1 is MNHEY, CDR2 SMNVEV, per germline (reference sequence). This entry belongs to a study of shared clonotypes between healthy human individuals. Overall study findings and caveats: Inspection by rarefaction showed sorted-subset sequencing to be incomplete despite large depth.

The J gene is TRBJ2-7, the V gene TRBV27; TRBD2 might be the D (6 bases). This sequence originates from a man under 40 in good health. The sample was naive CD4+ T cells sorted from blood. Described subset: CD45RA+ positively selected. The CDR3 DNA is TGTGCCAGCAGTTCTTCCTACGGGAGAGGCTACGAGCAGTACTTC. It specifies CASSSSYGRGYEQYF.